These T cell receptor beta chains were read from a single sample in a study of T cells in Graves' hyperthyroidism and ophthalmopathy. Each CDR3 protein gets one entry after TCRdb re-called the multiplex PCR reads with MiXCR. The sample carries over 700,000 distinct CDR3 sequences, around a third recorded once. The sample taken for sequencing was blood. The receptors shown here come from a woman in her thirties or forties with Graves' hyperthyroidism. The conserved cysteine and the conserved F or W are not part of the CDR3 here. The D gene is left open where the match is weak.

v_call: TRBV7-2
d_call: TRBD2
j_call: TRBJ2-7
cdr3_aa: ASSTYRLAGGLNNEQY

v_call: TRBV7-2
d_call: NA
j_call: TRBJ2-5
cdr3_aa: ASSPWGGGVVETQY

v_call: TRBV6-5
d_call: NA
j_call: TRBJ2-2
cdr3_aa: ASSYPNGELF

v_call: TRBV20-1
d_call: NA
j_call: TRBJ1-2
cdr3_aa: SARDLGSYNYGYT

v_call: TRBV11-2
d_call: NA
j_call: TRBJ2-7
cdr3_aa: ASSLDRVRVYKQY

v_call: TRBV10-3
d_call: TRBD2
j_call: TRBJ2-6
cdr3_aa: AISDLAGRANVLT

v_call: TRBV29-1
d_call: TRBD1
j_call: TRBJ1-2
cdr3_aa: SVERGQDYGYT

v_call: TRBV28
d_call: NA
j_call: TRBJ1-1
cdr3_aa: ASSPQPPGNTEAF

v_call: TRBV3-1
d_call: NA
j_call: TRBJ1-1
cdr3_aa: ASSQYTDLGTEAF

v_call: TRBV29-1
d_call: NA
j_call: TRBJ1-1
cdr3_aa: SGVNTEAF

v_call: TRBV2
d_call: NA
j_call: TRBJ1-3
cdr3_aa: ASSEGADSGNTIY

v_call: TRBV4-3
d_call: TRBD2
j_call: TRBJ2-7
cdr3_aa: ASSQASSGSYEQY

v_call: TRBV28
d_call: TRBD1
j_call: TRBJ2-7
cdr3_aa: ASSFGFDRGFEQY

v_call: TRBV4-1
d_call: NA
j_call: TRBJ2-5
cdr3_aa: ASSQGFRLEVETQY

v_call: TRBV6-1
d_call: NA
j_call: TRBJ1-1
cdr3_aa: ASSWREVTEAF

v_call: TRBV18
d_call: TRBD1
j_call: TRBJ1-2
cdr3_aa: ASSPDGTGYGYT

v_call: TRBV15
d_call: NA
j_call: TRBJ2-3
cdr3_aa: ATSRGSSTDTQY

v_call: TRBV25-1
d_call: TRBD2
j_call: TRBJ2-7
cdr3_aa: ASSQDIREAIYEQY

v_call: TRBV2
d_call: TRBD2
j_call: TRBJ2-2
cdr3_aa: ASSDPSGRGELF

v_call: TRBV6-6
d_call: TRBD1
j_call: TRBJ2-2
cdr3_aa: ASSTPRDRGPAGELF

v_call: TRBV20-1
d_call: NA
j_call: TRBJ1-6
cdr3_aa: SARVLANSPLH

v_call: TRBV4-3
d_call: NA
j_call: TRBJ1-2
cdr3_aa: ASSQDPGSSLYGYT

v_call: TRBV7-8
d_call: TRBD1
j_call: NA
cdr3_aa: ASSSRRDRGYNEQF

v_call: TRBV7-9
d_call: NA
j_call: TRBJ1-1
cdr3_aa: ASRPSATEAF

v_call: TRBV29-1
d_call: NA
j_call: TRBJ1-1
cdr3_aa: SVVNRLNTEAF

v_call: TRBV20-1
d_call: TRBD1
j_call: TRBJ1-6
cdr3_aa: SAQTGDNSPLH

v_call: TRBV12-3/TRBV12-4
d_call: NA
j_call: TRBJ2-7
cdr3_aa: ASSFGGALYEQY

v_call: TRBV7-2
d_call: NA
j_call: TRBJ1-1
cdr3_aa: ASGLDWGVTGAF

v_call: TRBV6-5
d_call: TRBD1
j_call: TRBJ2-2
cdr3_aa: ASSYVRTGSTGELF

v_call: TRBV6-5
d_call: NA
j_call: TRBJ2-7
cdr3_aa: ASSLRNTYEQY

v_call: TRBV29-1
d_call: NA
j_call: TRBJ2-6
cdr3_aa: SVDDGTRSGANVLT

v_call: TRBV6-6
d_call: NA
j_call: TRBJ1-6
cdr3_aa: ASSYDRNNSPLH

v_call: TRBV9
d_call: NA
j_call: TRBJ2-2
cdr3_aa: ASGGSRTGELF

v_call: TRBV7-9
d_call: NA
j_call: TRBJ2-6
cdr3_aa: ASSVAGAGANVLT

v_call: TRBV2
d_call: NA
j_call: TRBJ1-4
cdr3_aa: ASSGNGRRLF

v_call: TRBV4-3
d_call: TRBD1
j_call: TRBJ2-7
cdr3_aa: ASSEGQGNVMGYEQY

v_call: TRBV6-7
d_call: NA
j_call: TRBJ2-2
cdr3_aa: ASSYPSTETGPNTGELF

v_call: TRBV24-1
d_call: NA
j_call: TRBJ1-1
cdr3_aa: ATLYSTEAF

v_call: TRBV9
d_call: NA
j_call: TRBJ2-5
cdr3_aa: ASSPSGLETQY

v_call: TRBV9
d_call: NA
j_call: TRBJ2-5
cdr3_aa: ASSVAAGPDSQETQY

v_call: TRBV20-1
d_call: NA
j_call: TRBJ2-7
cdr3_aa: SARSDRGVGEQY

v_call: TRBV29-1
d_call: NA
j_call: TRBJ1-5
cdr3_aa: SVGAGGNQPQH

v_call: TRBV19
d_call: TRBD1
j_call: TRBJ1-2
cdr3_aa: ASSNLDRVLGYT

v_call: TRBV14
d_call: NA
j_call: TRBJ1-3
cdr3_aa: ASSQVRLDLTRNTIY

v_call: TRBV6-6
d_call: NA
j_call: TRBJ1-2
cdr3_aa: ASSEKEKLYGYT

v_call: TRBV7-2
d_call: TRBD2
j_call: TRBJ2-5
cdr3_aa: ASSQGLSGGTEETQY

v_call: TRBV10-1
d_call: NA
j_call: TRBJ2-5
cdr3_aa: ASSAPHFEDSQETQY

v_call: TRBV7-2
d_call: NA
j_call: TRBJ1-1
cdr3_aa: ASGATEAF

v_call: TRBV6-6
d_call: NA
j_call: TRBJ2-5
cdr3_aa: ASSYSRMDTQY